The rows below give T cell receptor beta chains drawn from one sample of a study of blood T cell repertoires in COVID-19. Data came from immunoSEQ multiplex PCR; TCRdb stores just in-frame clones and leaves some out. Among about half a million clones listed, approximately 83% were seen once. Sequenced material: peripheral blood. The source is a human donor in a cohort sampled during active COVID-19. Both conserved end residues are part of each CDR3. D genes are given only for firm matches. Clone sizes are given selectively: once, few, many, or a class where the clone is expanded.

.	TRBV6-6	TRBD2	TRBJ2-3	CASSRTSGSTDTQYF	TGTGCCAGCAGCCGGACTAGCGGGAGCACAGATACGCAGTATTTT
once	TRBV5-1	TRBD2	TRBJ2-5	CASSLSGTSGQETQYF	TGCGCCAGCAGCCTCTCGGGGACTAGCGGGCAAGAGACCCAGTACTTC
.	TRBV5-1	TRBD2	TRBJ2-1	CASSFTISGAYNEQFF	TGCGCCAGCAGCTTCACAATCAGCGGGGCCTACAATGAGCAGTTCTTC
.	TRBV10-1	.	TRBJ2-7	CASSESDIHEQYF	TGCGCCAGCAGTGAGTCGGACATCCACGAGCAGTACTTC
.	TRBV30	TRBD1	TRBJ2-6	CALGTGSSGANVLTF	TGTGCCTTAGGGACAGGGAGCTCTGGGGCCAACGTCCTGACTTTC
once	TRBV28	TRBD1	TRBJ1-2	CASSPTGTGGYTF	TGTGCCAGCAGTCCGACAGGGACGGGTGGCTACACCTTC
.	TRBV7-2	TRBD2	TRBJ2-2	CASSNSGRNTGELFF	TGTGCCAGCAGCAATAGCGGGAGAAACACCGGGGAGCTGTTTTTT
.	TRBV19	.	TRBJ1-3	CASSTIGDSGNTIYF	TGTGCCAGTAGTACCATAGGAGACTCTGGAAACACCATATATTTT
.	TRBV7-2	.	TRBJ2-1	CASSLEFRADEQFF	TGTGCCAGCAGCTTAGAGTTCAGGGCAGATGAGCAGTTCTTC
.	TRBV21-1	.	TRBJ1-3	CASRKPKIYRGPQPGNTIYF	TGTGCCAGCAGGAAACCAAAAATCTACAGGGGGCCCCAACCTGGAAACACCATATATTTT
.	TRBV24-1	.	TRBJ2-5	CATSDPRGETQYF	TGTGCCACCAGTGATCCCAGGGGAGAGACCCAGTACTTC
.	TRBV28	.	TRBJ1-6	CASTRGSSNSPLHF	TGTGCCAGCACCAGGGGCTCCTCCAATTCACCCCTCCACTTT
few	TRBV7-9	.	TRBJ1-5	CASSFRQVQPQHF	TGTGCCAGCAGCTTTCGACAGGTACAGCCCCAGCATTTT
few	TRBV29-1	.	TRBJ2-3	CSAPFVADTQYF	TGCAGCGCCCCCTTTGTCGCAGATACGCAGTATTTT
.	TRBV7-9	.	TRBJ1-2	CASSLEEGLTTNYGYTF	TGTGCCAGCAGCTTAGAAGAGGGCCTTACGACTAACTATGGCTACACCTTC
.	TRBV14	TRBD2	TRBJ2-1	CASRASDLGLAVPWNEQFF	TGTGCCAGTCGTGCATCGGATCTTGGACTAGCGGTACCTTGGAATGAGCAGTTCTTC
.	TRBV28	TRBD1	TRBJ1-6	CASRYRGQGNSPLHF	TGTGCCAGCAGGTACCGCGGACAGGGAAATTCACCCCTCCACTTT
.	TRBV6-4	TRBD1	TRBJ1-5	CASSEGQGVVQPQHF	TGTGCCAGCAGTGAAGGCCAGGGGGTGGTTCAGCCCCAGCATTTT
.	TRBV9	TRBD2	TRBJ2-7	CASNLAGEDYEQYF	TGTGCCAGCAACTTAGCGGGAGAAGACTACGAGCAGTACTTC